These 16 T cell receptor beta chains share one sample of origin, sequenced in a study of blood T cells in healthy people across ages. The use of a sample-barcoded 5' primer and a J-beta primer mix characterized a second PCR of roughly 6 to 11 cycles. TCRdb processed the 5' RACE reads anew with MiXCR; each CDR3 protein has one entry. The table has approximately 1,000,000 distinct CDR3 sequences, more than 30% seen once; the top ten hold around 13%. The sequenced sample consisted of blood. Receptors originate from a man younger than 35 in good health.

Only a few counts were recorded for this clonotype. This rearrangement joins TRBV28 to TRBJ1-2, with 11 bases fitting TRBD1. The CDR3 has 15 amino acids. The V segment lost 4 bases and the J segment 5 bases; nucleotides outside the gene matches: 6. Germline CDR1 is MDHEN and CDR2 is SYDVKM. In DNA, the CDR3 is TGTGCCAGCAGTTCTGGACAGGGGGCTTGGTATGGCTACACCTTC. Its protein product is CASSSGQGAWYGYTF.

The V and J genes are TRBV20-1 and TRBJ1-1; TRBD1 might be the D (5 bases). Germline V CDR1 and CDR2: DFQATT, SNEGSKA (reference sequence). V was trimmed by 7 bases and J by 1 base, leaving 13 bases between them. The CDR3 is made up of 13 amino acids. CDR3 sequence (DNA): TGCAGTGTTGGCAGGGTCAGGAACACTGAAGCTTTCTTT. Amino acid sequence: CSVGRVRNTEAFF.

V usage is TRBV12-3 or TRBV12-4 and J usage is TRBJ2-7; 11 nucleotides match TRBD2. J was trimmed by 0 bases and V by 4 bases; bases with no gene match: 2. The CDR3 spans 15 residues. CDR3: CASSSSGGHSYEQYF. In nucleotides, the CDR3 is TGTGCCAGCAGTTCTAGCGGGGGGCACTCCTACGAGCAGTACTTC.

This clonotype was counted only a few times. J is TRBJ2-7 and V is TRBV12-3 or TRBV12-4; 7 bases agree with TRBD2. The CDR3 spans 14 residues. V was pared by 6 bases and J by 1 base, with 6 bases of the junction left unmatched. DNA for the CDR3: TGTGCCAGCAGCCATGGGGGGGGGTCCTACGAGCAGTACTTC. Its protein product is CASSHGGGSYEQYF.

The chain has TRBV13 and TRBJ1-4, with 10 bases aligning to TRBD1. J lost 3 bases, V lost 1 base, and 8 bases had no gene match. The CDR3 runs 18 residues. The germline V gene encodes CDR1 PRHDT and CDR2 FYEKMQ (reference sequence). CDR3 nucleotides: TGTGCCAGCAGCTTAGCCCGACAGGGGGCGATTCCTAATGAAAAACTGTTTTTT. It encodes CASSLARQGAIPNEKLFF.

This clonotype was seen just once. At one of its ends the junction is not consistent with the germline gene, which may arise from a read error. This chain uses TRBV15 with TRBJ1-2, with D unclear. The length of the CDR3 is 13 residues. CDR1 and CDR2 from the germline V gene are LNHNV and YYDKDF (reference sequence). CDR3: CATSRESGYGHTF. The CDR3 DNA reads as TGTGCCACCAGCAGAGAAAGCGGATATGGCCACACCTTC.

In regard to this clonotype: Sequence at one end of the junction differs from germline and may be a read error. The gene calls are TRBV9 and TRBJ2-1, with D unresolved. CDR3 length: 16 amino acids. Germline lookup yields CDR1 SGDLS and CDR2 YYNGEE. In DNA form, the CDR3 reads TGTGCCAGCAGCGTAGCTATCGACTCACCCTACAGTGAGCAGTTCTTC. This encodes CASSVAIDSPYSEQFF.

This sequence joins TRBV7-2 and TRBJ1-4, with D uncertain. V shed 0 bases and J shed 4 bases, with 9 bases lying between them. The germline V gene has CDR1 SGHTA and CDR2 FQGNSA. The CDR3 runs 15 residues. As DNA, the CDR3 is TGTGCCAGCAGCTTAGCCAGCAGCTTTAATGAAAAACTGTTTTTT. This gives the protein CASSLASSFNEKLFF.

The chain employs TRBV20-1 and TRBJ2-5, with 11 bases fitting TRBD2. CDR1 DFQATT and CDR2 SNEGSKA come from the germline V gene (reference sequence). J lost 4 bases, V lost 2 bases, and 6 bases had no gene match. This CDR3 spans 15 amino acids. CDR3 residues: CSARRLAGMLETQYF. The CDR3 DNA reads TGCAGTGCTAGACGACTAGCGGGGATGCTAGAGACCCAGTACTTC.

The CDR3 DNA follows: TGCAGTGCTAGAGATTCGACAGGGGCGGGGAATCAGCCCCAGCATTTT. Its translation: CSARDSTGAGNQPQHF. The rearrangement uses TRBV20-1 and TRBJ1-5, with TRBD1 identical over 8 bases. Trimming removed 0 bases from V and 4 bases from J; junction bases left unmatched: 8. The CDR3 loop spans 16 amino acids. CDR1 is DFQATT and CDR2 is SNEGSKA in the germline V gene (reference sequence).

This clonotype occurred many times. The chain couples TRBV7-6 to TRBJ2-3; D may be TRBD1 or TRBD2 (6 bases each). Germline CDR1 and CDR2: SGHVS and FNYEAQ. The CDR3 contains 15 residues. The germline V and J ends were trimmed by 4 bases and 2 bases, with 13 bases remaining between them. The CDR3 coding sequence is TGTGCCAGCAGCTCTTTAGGGGGGTACACAGATACGCAGTATTTT. Translated, it gives CASSSLGGYTDTQYF.

This clonotype was picked up a small number of times. This chain joins TRBV13 and TRBJ2-2, with D tentatively TRBD2 (6 bases). This CDR3 has 16 residues. V was trimmed by 6 bases and J by 0 bases, leaving 14 bases between them. Germline loops: CDR1 PRHDT, CDR2 FYEKMQ (reference sequence). The chain's CDR3 is CASSLTSIANTGELFF. The DNA for the CDR3 is TGTGCCAGCAGTCTCACTAGCATCGCGAACACCGGGGAGCTGTTTTTT.

The chain is built from TRBV10-3 and TRBJ1-5, with D maybe TRBD1 (5 bases). CDR1 ENHRY and CDR2 SYGVKD come from the germline V gene. The CDR3 is 15 amino acids. V was cut by 4 bases and J by 0 bases, with 10 bases left in between. CDR3 nucleotide sequence: TGTGCCATCAGTGGTACAGGATATAGCAATCAGCCCCAGCATTTT. Amino acids: CAISGTGYSNQPQHF.

The CDR3 DNA reads as TGTGCCAGCAGAAAAGGACAGACGAACACTGAAGCTTTCTTT. It encodes CASRKGQTNTEAFF. This sequence joins TRBV12-3 or TRBV12-4 and TRBJ1-1, with D tentatively TRBD1 (6 bases). This CDR3 has 14 residues. V shed 6 bases and J shed 1 base, with 12 bases lying between them.

This clonotype appeared many times. The chain recombines TRBV7-2 with TRBJ2-5, with 7 bases fitting TRBD2. This CDR3 contains 18 residues. V shed 5 bases and J 0 bases; nucleotides not matched to a gene: 15. Germline V gene sequence: CDR1 SGHTA, CDR2 FQGNSA. The CDR3 sequence is CASSPMLAGTKDQETQYF. The CDR3, as DNA: TGTGCCAGCAGCCCGATGCTAGCCGGGACTAAAGACCAAGAGACCCAGTACTTC.

This clonotype was observed a handful of times. The CDR3 spells CASSSPAESPRGYTF. The CDR3 nucleotides read TGCGCCAGCAGCTCTCCGGCAGAGTCACCTAGGGGCTACACCTTC. V usage is TRBV5-1 and J usage is TRBJ1-2; D is undetermined. V lost 3 bases and J 8 bases, leaving 20 bases between the germline ends. The germline CDR1 and CDR2 sequences are SGHRS and YFSETQ. There are 15 residues in the CDR3.